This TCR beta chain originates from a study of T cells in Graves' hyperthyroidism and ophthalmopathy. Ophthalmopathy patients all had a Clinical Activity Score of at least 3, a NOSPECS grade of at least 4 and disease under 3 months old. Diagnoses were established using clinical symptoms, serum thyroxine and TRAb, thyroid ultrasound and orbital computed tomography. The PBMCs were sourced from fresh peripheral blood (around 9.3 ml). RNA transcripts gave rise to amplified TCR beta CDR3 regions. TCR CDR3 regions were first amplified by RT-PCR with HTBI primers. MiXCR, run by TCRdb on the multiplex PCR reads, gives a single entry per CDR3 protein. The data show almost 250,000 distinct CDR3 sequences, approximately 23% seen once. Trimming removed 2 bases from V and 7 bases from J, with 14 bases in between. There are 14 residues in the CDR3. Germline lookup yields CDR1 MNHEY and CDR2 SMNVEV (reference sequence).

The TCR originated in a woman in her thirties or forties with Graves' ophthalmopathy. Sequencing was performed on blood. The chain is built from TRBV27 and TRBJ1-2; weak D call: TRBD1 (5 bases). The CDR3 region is CASSLAGHSGGYTF. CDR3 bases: TGTGCCAGCAGTTTAGCAGGGCATAGTGGTGGCTACACCTTC.